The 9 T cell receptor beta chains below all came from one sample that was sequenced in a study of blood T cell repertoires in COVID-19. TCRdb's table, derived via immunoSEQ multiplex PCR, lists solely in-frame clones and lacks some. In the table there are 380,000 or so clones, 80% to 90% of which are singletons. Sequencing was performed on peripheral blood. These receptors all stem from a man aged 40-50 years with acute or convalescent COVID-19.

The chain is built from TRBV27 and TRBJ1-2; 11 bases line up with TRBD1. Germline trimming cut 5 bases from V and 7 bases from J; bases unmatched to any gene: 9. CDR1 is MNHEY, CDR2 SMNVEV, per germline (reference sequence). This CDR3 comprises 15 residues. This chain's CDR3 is CASSRFGQGALGYTF. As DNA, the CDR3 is TGTGCCAGCAGTCGTTTCGGACAGGGGGCTCTTGGCTACACCTTC.

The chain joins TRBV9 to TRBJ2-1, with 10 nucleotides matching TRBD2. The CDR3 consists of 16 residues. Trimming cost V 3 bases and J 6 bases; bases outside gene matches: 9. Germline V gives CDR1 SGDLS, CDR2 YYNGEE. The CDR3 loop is CASSADRASGSNEQFF. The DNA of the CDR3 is TGTGCCAGCAGCGCCGACCGGGCTAGCGGGAGCAATGAGCAGTTCTTC.

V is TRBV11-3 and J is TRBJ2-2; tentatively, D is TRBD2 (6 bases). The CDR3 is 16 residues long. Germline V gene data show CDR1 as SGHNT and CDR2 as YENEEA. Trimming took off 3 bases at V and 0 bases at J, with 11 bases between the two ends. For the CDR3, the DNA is TGTGCCAGCAGCTTCATGGGCGGGGCGAACACCGGGGAGCTGTTTTTT. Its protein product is CASSFMGGANTGELFF.

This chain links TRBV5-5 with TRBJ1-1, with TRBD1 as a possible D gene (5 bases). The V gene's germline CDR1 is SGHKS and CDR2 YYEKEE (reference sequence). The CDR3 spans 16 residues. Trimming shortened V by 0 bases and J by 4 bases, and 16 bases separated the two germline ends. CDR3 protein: CASSLADSRVGTEAFF. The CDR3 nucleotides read TGTGCCAGCAGCTTGGCCGACTCCAGGGTGGGCACTGAAGCTTTCTTT.

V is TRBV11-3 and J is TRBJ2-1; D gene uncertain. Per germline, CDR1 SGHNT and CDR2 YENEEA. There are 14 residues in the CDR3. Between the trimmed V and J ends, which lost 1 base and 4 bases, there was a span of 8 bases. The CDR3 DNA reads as TGTGCCAGCAGCTTAGCTGCGAGATACAATGAGCAGTTCTTC. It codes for CASSLAARYNEQFF.

The CDR3, as DNA: TGTGCCAGCTCACCACCGGGACTAGGAACAGATACGCAGTATTTT. Amino acid sequence: CASSPPGLGTDTQYF. The chain employs TRBV18 and TRBJ2-3, with 8 bases fitting TRBD2. Germline assignment: CDR1 KGHSH and CDR2 LQKENI. Unmatched junction bases numbered 2, after V lost 0 bases and J lost 3 bases. The CDR3 contains 15 residues. Supplemented by reference TRBV18 and TRBJ2-3, the full variable domain reads NAGVMQNPRHLVRRRGQEARLRCSPMKGHSHVYWYRQLPEEGLKFMVYLQKENIIDESGMPKERFSAEFPKEGPSILRIQQVVRGDSAAYFCASSPPGLGTDTQYFGPGTRLTVL.

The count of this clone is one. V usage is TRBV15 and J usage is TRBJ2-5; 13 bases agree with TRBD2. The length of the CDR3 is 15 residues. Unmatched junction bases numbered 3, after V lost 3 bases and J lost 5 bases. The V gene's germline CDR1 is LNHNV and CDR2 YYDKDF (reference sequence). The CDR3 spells CATSRTSGGTETQYF. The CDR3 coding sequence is TGTGCCACCAGCAGGACTAGCGGGGGGACGGAGACCCAGTACTTC.

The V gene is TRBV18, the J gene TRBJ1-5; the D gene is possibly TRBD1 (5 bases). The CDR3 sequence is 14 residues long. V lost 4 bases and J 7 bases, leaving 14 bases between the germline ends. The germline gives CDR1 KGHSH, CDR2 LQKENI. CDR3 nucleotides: TGTGCCAGCTCACGTAGCGGGGGGGAGCAGCCCCAGCATTTT. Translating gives CASSRSGGEQPQHF.

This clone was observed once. The CDR3 DNA is TGTGCCAGCAGCCAAATCGGACAGGGCCCGACGAACACTGAAGCTTTCTTT. Its translation: CASSQIGQGPTNTEAFF. The chain carries TRBV4-2 and TRBJ1-1; 8 nucleotides agree with TRBD1. This CDR3 comprises 17 residues. CDR1 is LGHNA, CDR2 YNFKEQ, per germline. Unmatched junction bases numbered 9, after V lost 2 bases and J lost 1 base.